This section outlines one TCR delta chain sequence together with its context. The antigen remains undetermined. The protein given by TCRdb reflects a much larger clone and differs at residue 3 from this DNA's translation, likely from a read error; the protein shown is the DNA's translation. Per the germline V gene, CDR1 is TSWWSYY and CDR2 is QGS. CDR3 length: 20 residues. TCRdb fed the multiplex PCR reads to CATT. Here the sample spans 75,000 to 100,000 delta-chain clones, 1.4% to 1.5% being singletons. This sample stems from a study of γδ T cells in repeated Plasmodium falciparum infection. Whole-study context: Malian children with intense seasonal malaria exposure were compared with matched Australian children. Over about 600 days, donors received four mosquito-bite P. falciparum NF54 infections. General study points: Vdelta2-negative gammadelta repertoires, largely Vdelta1+, seemingly showed infection-driven waves of new clonal selection. Malian children's Vdelta2-negative repertoires appeared more expanded and less diverse than Australians'.

Gammadelta T cells were flow-sorted from PBMC into Vgamma9/Vdelta2+ and Vdelta2-negative populations for bulk analysis. The V call is TRDV1, the J call TRDJ1; maybe TRDD3 (6 bases). No J segment appears in TCRdb, so it was assigned here by matching the sequence to germline. This receptor was identified in a pool of human donors (malaria-infected and uninfected, not separated). The material sequenced was gamma-delta T cells from blood. CDR3 protein: CAPGTIFAGGGYWYTDKLIF. DNA of the CDR3: TGTGCTCCTGGGACCATCTTTGCCGGGGGAGGTTACTGGTACACCGATAAACTCATCTTT.